Described below is a single T cell receptor beta chain sequence and its context. The data derive from a study of blood T cell repertoires in COVID-19. V lost 3 bases and J lost 6, with 17 bases in between. The CDR3 has 16 amino acids. Germline V gene data show CDR1 as MNHEY and CDR2 as SVGAGI. Generated by immunoSEQ multiplex PCR, the TCRdb table keeps only in-frame clones and is missing some. The data show 200,000 to 250,000 clones, with about 85% seen just once and about 9.4% held by the top ten. This chain links TRBV6-5 with TRBJ2-2; maybe TRBD1 (7 bases). The sequenced sample was peripheral blood. This TCR was sampled from a woman in her forties or fifties with COVID-19, enrolled during active disease. DNA for the CDR3: TGTGCCAGCAGTTATCTAGGAGGGGGCGGGCCCGGGGAGCTGTTTTTT. Protein: CASSYLGGGGPGELFF.